The 31 T cell receptor beta chains reported below all come from one sample, sequenced in a study of T cell repertoires in cytomegalovirus infection. TCRdb independently ran MiXCR on the reads; one entry per CDR3 protein. This table has 300,000 or so distinct CDR3 sequences, over 20% appearing once. Material: PBMCs. The origin of the receptors is a human donor in good health (CMV status not recorded). Some clones in this sample may be carry-over from other donors' samples.

The rearrangement links TRBV7-2 to TRBJ2-7; 13 bases align to TRBD2. The CDR3 covers 18 residues. V was clipped by 5 bases and J by 7 bases; unmatched bases: 17. Germline-derived CDR1 and CDR2 are SGHTA and FQGNSA. The CDR3 DNA follows: TGTGCCAGCAGCCCCGGACTAGCGGGGGCCCTTTGGGAGGAAGAGCAGTACTTC. The encoded protein is CASSPGLAGALWEEEQYF.

This clonotype was picked up one time. The J gene is TRBJ1-6, the V gene TRBV27; no reliable D call. The V end was cut by 3 bases, the J end by 2 bases, with 11 bases between. Germline V gene lookup returns CDR1 MNHEY and CDR2 SMNVEV (reference sequence). The CDR3 spans 16 residues. CDR3 nucleotides: TGTGCCAGCAGTTTCTCTGTTGATACCTATAATTCACCCCTCCACTTT. Protein: CASSFSVDTYNSPLHF.

Ten or more counts support this clonotype. The chain combines TRBV7-2 with TRBJ2-6, with D unresolved. This CDR3 has 14 residues. Germline V gives CDR1 SGHTA, CDR2 FQGNSA. V was clipped by 2 bases and J by 4 bases, with 6 bases between them. In DNA form, the CDR3 reads TGTGCCAGCAGCTTAAGAGGCGGGGCCAACGTCCTGACTTTC. Translating it yields CASSLRGGANVLTF.

This clonotype was recorded many times. The J gene is TRBJ2-5, the V gene TRBV7-2; the match to TRBD2 covers 8 bases. The CDR3 runs 15 residues. CDR1 and CDR2 from the germline V gene are SGHTA and FQGNSA. V lost 3 bases, J lost 0 bases, and 3 bases stayed unmatched. The CDR3: CASSLSSGNQETQYF. As DNA, the CDR3 is TGTGCCAGCAGCTTGAGTAGCGGGAACCAAGAGACCCAGTACTTC.

This chain connects TRBV5-1 to TRBJ2-1; D remains ambiguous. The CDR3 consists of 13 residues. V gave up 3 bases and J gave up 5 bases, with 9 bases separating them. The germline V gene encodes CDR1 SGHRS and CDR2 YFSETQ. The CDR3 DNA is TGCGCCAGCAGCTCCACTGCAAACAATGAGCAGTTCTTC. The encoded protein is CASSSTANNEQFF. Full variable domain (missing parts from reference TRBV5-1 and TRBJ2-1): KAGVTQTPRYLIKTRGQQVTLSCSPISGHRSVSWYQQTPGQGLQFLFEYFSETQRNKGNFPGRFSGRQFSNSRSEMNVSTLELGDSALYLCASSSTANNEQFFGPGTRLTVL.

This clonotype was recorded at least ten times. The V and J genes are TRBV7-9 and TRBJ2-1; tentative D call: TRBD1 (6 bases). The CDR3 consists of 14 residues. V was trimmed by 1 base and J by 10 bases, leaving 14 bases between them. CDR1 is SEHNR, CDR2 FQNEAQ, per germline (reference sequence). In DNA, the CDR3 is TGTGCCAGCAGCTTAGAGATTCCGGGGACAGAGCAGTTCTTC. This sequence encodes CASSLEIPGTEQFF.

This clonotype was found a few times. CDR3 DNA: TGTGCCAGCAGTGACCGGGGCCGAGTTGGCTACACCTTC. The encoded protein is CASSDRGRVGYTF. The chain links TRBV2 to TRBJ1-2, with D tentatively TRBD1 (5 bases). CDR1 is SNHLY and CDR2 is FYNNEI in the germline V gene. V lost 3 bases to trimming and J lost 7 bases, with 12 bases between them. This CDR3 has 13 residues.

This clonotype has ten or more counts. The chain employs TRBV7-2 and TRBJ1-2; D may be TRBD1 (5 bases). V gave up 1 base and J gave up 4 bases, with 13 bases separating them. Germline V gene lookup returns CDR1 SGHTA and CDR2 FQGNSA. The CDR3 has 15 amino acids. CDR3 residues: CASSLDRGAGYGYTF. The CDR3 DNA is TGTGCCAGCAGCTTAGACCGCGGGGCTGGCTATGGCTACACCTTC. The full variable domain, with the rest looked up from reference TRBV7-2 and TRBJ1-2, is GAGVSQSPSNKVTEKGKDVELRCDPISGHTALYWYRQSLGQGLEFLIYFQGNSAPDKSGLPSDRFSAERTGGSVSTLTIQRTQQEDSAVYLCASSLDRGAGYGYTFGSGTRLTVV.

The genes are TRBV4-1 and TRBJ2-3; D is uncertain. The CDR3 contains 16 residues. V gave up 1 base and J gave up 3 bases, with 14 bases separating them. Germline lookup yields CDR1 MGHRA and CDR2 YSYEKL. CDR3 coding DNA: TGCGCCAGCAGCCAAGTCGGTCTGTCGTGGACAGATACGCAGTATTTT. Its translation is CASSQVGLSWTDTQYF.

This clonotype was picked up a small number of times. This sequence joins TRBV28 and TRBJ2-5; a possible D gene is TRBD1 (5 bases). CDR1 is MDHEN, CDR2 SYDVKM, per germline. Trimming stripped 7 bases from V and 2 bases from J, with 5 bases between. This CDR3 comprises 11 residues. The CDR3 DNA reads as TGTGCCAGCAAGGGGCAAGAGACCCAGTACTTC. Translating gives CASKGQETQYF.

The chain has TRBV6-4 and TRBJ2-1; D remains ambiguous. This CDR3 comprises 11 residues. Trimming shortened V by 7 bases and J by 8 bases, and 9 bases separated the two germline ends. Germline-derived CDR1 and CDR2 are MRHNA and SNTAGT. CDR3 coding DNA: TGTGCCAGCATCACTAACCATGAGCAGTTCTTC. As protein: CASITNHEQFF.

This chain connects TRBV6-5 to TRBJ2-7, with 9 bases fitting TRBD1. Germline V lookup: CDR1 MNHEY, CDR2 SVGAGI. The CDR3 totals 14 residues. Trimming removed 6 bases from V and 5 bases from J; junction bases left unmatched: 8. The CDR3 nucleotides are TGTGCCAGCAGCGCCGGGACAGGGAGTAACGAGCAGTACTTC. This translates into CASSAGTGSNEQYF.

The chain has TRBV28 and TRBJ1-4; TRBD1 might be the D (5 bases). V was cut by 7 bases and J by 3 bases, with 15 bases left in between. This CDR3 is built from 15 residues. From germline, CDR1 is MDHEN and CDR2 SYDVKM. CDR3 sequence: CASNGADAANEKLFF. Written as DNA, the CDR3 is TGTGCCAGCAACGGGGCGGATGCAGCTAATGAAAAACTGTTTTTT.

The rearrangement joins TRBV11-2 to TRBJ2-5; 10 bases line up with TRBD2. The CDR3 consists of 15 residues. The germline gives CDR1 SGHAT, CDR2 FQNNGV. With V trimmed by 5 bases and J by 4 bases, 7 bases remained unmatched. CDR3 nucleotides: TGTGCCAGCAGCGAGACTAGCGGGTGGAGAGAGACCCAGTACTTC. Translating it yields CASSETSGWRETQYF.

There are a few counts of this clonotype. The CDR3 is CASSHPSKGSSYNEQFF. CDR3 bases: TGCGCCAGCAGCCACCCATCGAAGGGGAGCTCCTACAATGAGCAGTTCTTC. The chain recombines TRBV4-1 with TRBJ2-1; D tentatively fits TRBD1 or TRBD2 (5 bases each). Germline CDR1 is MGHRA and CDR2 is YSYEKL. There are 17 residues in the CDR3. The V gene lost 3 bases and the J gene lost 0 bases, with 15 bases spanning the gap.

This clonotype was counted between two and nine times. This chain uses TRBV6-2 or TRBV6-3 with TRBJ1-3; D is unclear. Trimming took 7 bases from V and 1 from J, leaving 17 bases between them. The CDR3 contains 16 residues. CDR1 is MNHEY and CDR2 is SVGEGT in the germline V gene. The CDR3 is CASTTVHSGSGNTIYF. Written as DNA, the CDR3 is TGTGCCAGCACCACAGTTCACAGTGGATCTGGAAACACCATATATTTT.

In its sample, this clonotype was seen a few times. CDR3 sequence reads: CASRQSLLYGYTF. Written as DNA, the CDR3 is TGTGCCAGCAGACAGAGCCTGCTCTATGGCTACACCTTC. The chain has TRBV28 and TRBJ1-2, with unresolved D. Germline V gene lookup returns CDR1 MDHEN and CDR2 SYDVKM. V dropped 6 bases and J dropped 4 bases, with 12 bases sitting between them. The CDR3 sequence is 13 residues long.

This clonotype was counted between two and nine times. The rearrangement uses TRBV20-1 and TRBJ1-1; D is possibly TRBD1 (5 bases). V was pared by 5 bases and J by 8 bases, with 18 bases between. CDR1 is DFQATT and CDR2 is SNEGSKA in the germline V gene (reference sequence). There are 13 residues in the CDR3. The CDR3 nucleotides read TGCAGTGCTTCCCCTGACGGGGACGGAGAAGCTTTCTTT. Translating gives CSASPDGDGEAFF.

This clonotype was observed a few times. The chain couples TRBV7-2 to TRBJ2-5, with TRBD2 identical over 7 bases. The CDR3 runs to 14 residues. Germline V gives CDR1 SGHTA, CDR2 FQGNSA. V shed 5 bases, J shed 1 base, and the junction held 4 bases outside the gene matches. Here the CDR3 reads CASSPAGTQETQYF. The CDR3 DNA reads as TGTGCCAGCAGCCCAGCGGGGACCCAAGAGACCCAGTACTTC.

This chain joins TRBV28 and TRBJ2-4; a weak D match, TRBD2 (6 bases). Trimming took 4 bases from V and 0 from J, leaving 16 bases between them. The CDR3 is 17 amino acids. Per the germline V gene, CDR1 is MDHEN and CDR2 is SYDVKM. The CDR3 here is CASSSPWAGRAKNIQYF. The CDR3 DNA reads as TGTGCCAGCAGTTCGCCGTGGGCGGGAAGAGCCAAAAACATTCAGTACTTC.

The chain combines TRBV5-6 with TRBJ1-2; no definite D call. Germline values: CDR1 SGHDT, CDR2 YYEEEE. CDR3 length: 12 residues. With 0 bases removed from V and 8 bases from J, the gap between germline ends came to 8 bases. The CDR3 is CASSLDPPGYTF. Here the CDR3 DNA reads TGTGCCAGCAGCTTGGATCCTCCCGGCTACACCTTC.

This clonotype was observed a few times. The chain recombines TRBV20-1 with TRBJ1-2; D unclear. V was clipped by 0 bases and J by 10 bases, with 15 bases between them. The CDR3 is 13 amino acids. Germline values: CDR1 DFQATT, CDR2 SNEGSKA (reference sequence). The CDR3: CSARDRGGGDYTF. For the CDR3, the DNA is TGCAGTGCTAGAGATCGCGGCGGTGGTGACTACACCTTC.

There are a few counts of this clonotype. The chain carries TRBV5-8 and TRBJ2-6, with D unresolved. The CDR3 length is 15 residues. The germline V gene encodes CDR1 SGHTS and CDR2 YDEGEE. V lost 5 bases and J lost 0, with 9 bases in between. CDR3 loop: CASRWFGSGANVLTF. The CDR3 DNA follows: TGTGCCAGCAGGTGGTTTGGCTCTGGGGCCAACGTCCTGACTTTC.

This chain connects TRBV11-2 to TRBJ2-1; D remains unclear. This CDR3 comprises 16 residues. Trimming removed 1 base from V and 0 bases from J, with 10 bases in between. Germline lookup yields CDR1 SGHAT and CDR2 FQNNGV. CDR3 amino acids: CASSLGGSSSYNEQFF. The CDR3 region has the DNA TGTGCCAGCAGCTTAGGGGGATCGAGCTCCTACAATGAGCAGTTCTTC.

This rearrangement joins TRBV6-6 to TRBJ1-3, with unresolved D. CDR1 is MNHNY, CDR2 SVGAGI, per germline (reference sequence). The CDR3 runs to 15 residues. V was clipped by 0 bases and J by 4 bases, with 10 bases between them. CDR3 nucleotide sequence: TGTGCCAGCAGTTACTCGAGTATTTCCGGAAACACCATATATTTT. Translating gives CASSYSSISGNTIYF.

This clonotype has a count of ten or more. The V gene is TRBV7-2, the J gene TRBJ1-5; D unclear. Germline lookup yields CDR1 SGHTA and CDR2 FQGNSA. Trimming pared 2 bases from V and 1 base from J, leaving 3 bases between. The CDR3 totals 13 residues. This CDR3 is CASSLFSNQPQHF. DNA for the CDR3: TGTGCCAGCAGCTTATTCAGCAATCAGCCCCAGCATTTT.

V usage is TRBV6-5 and J usage is TRBJ1-1, with D unclear. CDR1 is MNHEY, CDR2 SVGAGI, per germline. This CDR3 has 11 amino acids. This CDR3 is CASRGNTEAFF. Written as DNA, the CDR3 is TGTGCTTCCCGGGGGAACACTGAAGCTTTCTTT.

This rearrangement joins TRBV11-2 to TRBJ1-1; TRBD1 might be the D (5 bases). The CDR3 totals 15 residues. CDR1 is SGHAT and CDR2 is FQNNGV in the germline V gene. The V end lost 5 bases, the J end lost 4 bases, and 17 bases lay between the germline ends. The CDR3 reads CASSPRAGPGTEAFF. The CDR3 DNA sequence: TGTGCCAGCAGCCCTCGAGCGGGGCCGGGCACTGAAGCTTTCTTT.

This clonotype showed up just a few times. The V call is TRBV12-3 or TRBV12-4, the J call TRBJ2-6, with no clear D. V dropped 10 bases and J dropped 0 bases, with 16 bases sitting between them. The CDR3 is 16 amino acids. CDR3 nucleotide sequence: TGTGCCACTCGACTCGACGGAAACTCTGGGGCCAACGTCCTGACTTTC. As protein: CATRLDGNSGANVLTF.

The genes are TRBV6-5 and TRBJ2-7; 13 bases fit TRBD2. This CDR3 comprises 19 residues. After removal of 0 bases from V and 2 bases from J, the junction contained 10 bases not matched to a gene. Germline V gene sequence: CDR1 MNHEY, CDR2 SVGAGI. In DNA form, the CDR3 reads TGTGCCAGCAGTTACTCCGGGGGTGGGGGACTAGCGGGGACCTACGAGCAGTACTTC. Its translation is CASSYSGGGGLAGTYEQYF.

The chain recombines TRBV29-1 with TRBJ2-1; 11 bases fit TRBD2. This CDR3 has 13 amino acids. Germline CDR1 SQVTM, CDR2 ANQGSEA. In nucleotides, the CDR3 is TGCAGGGTTACTAGCGGGAGAAGCAATGAGCAGTTCTTC. It yields the protein CRVTSGRSNEQFF.